Following are 29 T cell receptor beta chains from one sample sequenced in a study of OX40 agonist ivuxolimab in advanced cancers. The data were produced by immunoSEQ multiplex PCR, yet TCRdb's version contains in-frame clones alone and is incomplete. The repertoire holds approximately 34,000 clones, 88% seen once, with roughly three fifths in the top ten. The sequencing here drew on CD4+ or CD8+ T cells sorted from blood, taken in a trial of the OX40 agonist ivuxolimab. Every receptor here comes from an adult with an advanced solid tumor such as melanoma, head and neck, liver or kidney cancer.

The chain combines TRBV6-5 with TRBJ2-1; D unresolved. The V gene's germline CDR1 is MNHEY and CDR2 SVGAGI. The CDR3 runs to 14 residues. V lost 0 bases and J lost 10, with 13 bases in between. CDR3 nucleotide sequence: TGTGCCAGCAGTTACTCTCAATTATCGAAGGAGCAGTTCTTC. Protein product: CASSYSQLSKEQFF.

This chain links TRBV6-5 with TRBJ2-3; D may be TRBD2 (5 bases). The CDR3 is made up of 15 amino acids. V was shortened by 0 bases and J by 4 bases, with 11 bases between the two germline ends. The V gene's germline CDR1 is MNHEY and CDR2 SVGAGI. The CDR3 reads CASSYSQERPDTQYF. CDR3 coding DNA: TGTGCCAGCAGTTACTCGCAGGAGCGGCCAGATACGCAGTATTTT.

The chain has TRBV28 and TRBJ1-5; D is perhaps TRBD1 (6 bases). The V gene lost 5 bases and the J gene lost 9 bases, with 11 bases spanning the gap. The CDR3 has 12 residues. Germline V gives CDR1 MDHEN, CDR2 SYDVKM. In nucleotides, the CDR3 is TGTGCCAGCAGTCTCCCCAGGGGGCCCCAGCATTTT. This encodes CASSLPRGPQHF. The complete variable domain, with remaining parts taken from reference TRBV28 and TRBJ1-5, reads DVKVTQSSRYLVKRTGEKVFLECVQDMDHENMFWYRQDPGLGLRLIYFSYDVKMKEKGDIPEGYSVSREKKERFSLILESASTNQTSMYLCASSLPRGPQHFGDGTRLSIL.

The V gene is TRBV5-5, the J gene TRBJ2-7, with D possibly matching TRBD2 (5 bases). CDR3 size: 14 residues. V gave up 0 bases and J gave up 3 bases, with 10 bases separating them. Germline V gives CDR1 SGHKS, CDR2 YYEKEE (reference sequence). The CDR3 DNA reads TGTGCCAGCAGCTTGGGGGAGACAAACTACGAGCAGTACTTC. It specifies CASSLGETNYEQYF.

The chain links TRBV7-8 to TRBJ2-7; either TRBD1 or TRBD2 may fit D (6 bases each). Trimming cost V 2 bases and J 3 bases, with 14 bases left between them. The CDR3 is 15 amino acids. Germline lookup yields CDR1 SGHVS and CDR2 FQNEAQ. CDR3 nucleotides: TGTGCCAGCAGCTTAATGGACAGCGGGTTCTACGAGCAGTACTTC. It codes for CASSLMDSGFYEQYF. The full variable domain, its missing parts supplied by reference TRBV7-8 and TRBJ2-7, is GAGVSQSPRYKVAKRGQDVALRCDPISGHVSLFWYQQALGQGPEFLTYFQNEAQLDKSGLPSDRFFAERPEGSVSTLKIQRTQQEDSAVYLCASSLMDSGFYEQYFGPGTRLTVT.

This clone was seen more than once but under ten times. The CDR3: CASSDSGSTNYGYTF. The DNA for the CDR3 is TGTGCCAGCAGTGATTCGGGCAGCACTAACTATGGCTACACCTTC. The chain employs TRBV2 and TRBJ1-2; D ambiguous. There are 15 residues in the CDR3. V lost 3 bases and J lost 0, with 11 bases in between. Germline V gene sequence: CDR1 SNHLY, CDR2 FYNNEI.

The chain recombines TRBV27 with TRBJ1-5; 9 positions match TRBD1. V was pared by 7 bases and J by 4 bases, with 5 bases of the junction left unmatched. Germline assignment: CDR1 MNHEY and CDR2 SMNVEV (reference sequence). This CDR3 region has 14 residues. CDR3 protein: CASKDRGMNQPQHF. The CDR3 DNA reads as TGTGCCAGCAAGGACAGGGGAATGAATCAGCCCCAGCATTTT.

J is TRBJ1-4 and V is TRBV4-3; D gene ambiguous. There are 15 residues in the CDR3. The germline V gene encodes CDR1 LGHNA and CDR2 YSLEER. The ends were cut back, 0 bases at V and 5 bases at J, with 10 bases in the middle. This chain's CDR3 is CASSQELNWNEKLFF. The CDR3 nucleotides read TGCGCCAGCAGCCAAGAACTTAATTGGAATGAAAAACTGTTTTTT.

The CDR3 DNA reads as TGTGCCAGCAGTTACACTCCGACAGGGGCCTACGAGCAGTACTTC. This sequence encodes CASSYTPTGAYEQYF. V is TRBV6-6 and J is TRBJ2-7; 8 nucleotides align to TRBD1. Germline CDR1 reads MNHNY; CDR2 reads SVGAGI (reference sequence). The CDR3 runs 15 residues. The V gene end was trimmed by 2 bases and the J gene end by 2 bases; junction bases not matched to a gene: 5.

This rearrangement joins TRBV25-1 to TRBJ2-7; D not resolved. The CDR3 length is 12 residues. The germline gives CDR1 MGHDK, CDR2 SYGVNS. The germline V and J ends were trimmed by 2 bases and 13 bases, with 15 bases remaining between them. CDR3 DNA: TGTGCCAGCAGTGAAATTGACGGAGTGGAATACTTC. This encodes CASSEIDGVEYF.

This rearrangement joins TRBV6-5 to TRBJ2-3; 7 bases agree with TRBD1. With V trimmed by 0 bases and J by 4 bases, 1 base remained unmatched. The CDR3 is 14 residues long. Germline lookup yields CDR1 MNHEY and CDR2 SVGAGI. The chain's CDR3 is CASSYSGGADTQYF. Written as DNA, the CDR3 is TGTGCCAGCAGTTACTCAGGGGGCGCAGATACGCAGTATTTT.

The chain joins TRBV5-4 to TRBJ2-5, with a weak D call TRBD1 (5 bases). The CDR3 is made up of 15 amino acids. From germline, CDR1 is SGHNT and CDR2 YYREEE (reference sequence). V was pared by 5 bases and J by 5 bases, with 19 bases between. CDR3 amino acids: CASSPSGSVSETQYF. DNA for the CDR3: TGTGCCAGCAGTCCTTCAGGGTCGGTATCGGAGACCCAGTACTTC.

This chain connects TRBV13 to TRBJ2-5; perhaps D is TRBD1 or TRBD2 (6 bases each). Germline V gene sequence: CDR1 PRHDT, CDR2 FYEKMQ (reference sequence). This CDR3 contains 14 residues. V was trimmed by 4 bases and J by 5 bases, leaving 14 bases between them. Written as DNA, the CDR3 is TGTGCCAGCAGCTCGAGGGGGGCTCTCGAGACCCAGTACTTC. Translation gives CASSSRGALETQYF.

The chain combines TRBV6-5 with TRBJ2-3; 8 bases align to TRBD2. V was pared by 7 bases and J by 2 bases, with 5 bases of the junction left unmatched. Germline V gene lookup returns CDR1 MNHEY and CDR2 SVGAGI. The CDR3 is made up of 14 amino acids. The CDR3 is CASKAGAYTDTQYF. CDR3 DNA: TGTGCCAGCAAAGCGGGGGCCTACACAGATACGCAGTATTTT.

This chain links TRBV5-1 with TRBJ2-1; possible D gene TRBD1, 6 bases. Germline loops: CDR1 SGHRS, CDR2 YFSETQ. Trimming removed 0 bases at V and 1 base at J, with 14 bases between. The CDR3 is 17 amino acids. The CDR3 DNA reads TGCGCCAGCAGCTTGGTATGGCAGGGGCATTCCTACAATGAGCAGTTCTTC. This sequence encodes CASSLVWQGHSYNEQFF.

The chain carries TRBV19 and TRBJ2-3; 8 bases match TRBD2. With V trimmed by 1 base and J by 8 bases, 8 bases remained unmatched. CDR3 length: 15 residues. CDR1 is LNHDA, CDR2 SQIVND, per germline (reference sequence). CDR3 sequence reads: CASSIVSGGYATQYF. CDR3 bases: TGTGCCAGTAGTATAGTTTCGGGGGGGTATGCTACGCAGTATTTT.

The rearrangement links TRBV28 to TRBJ2-2; perhaps TRBD2 as D (6 bases). CDR1 and CDR2 from the germline V gene are MDHEN and SYDVKM. The CDR3 contains 14 residues. V lost 8 bases and J 4 bases, leaving 14 bases between the germline ends. The CDR3 sequence is CASAIEEGTGELFF. The DNA for the CDR3 is TGTGCCAGCGCCATCGAGGAGGGCACCGGGGAGCTGTTTTTT.

V gene TRBV27 combines with J gene TRBJ2-3; no firm D call. CDR3 length equals 12 residues. V gave up 5 bases and J gave up 2 bases, with 5 bases separating them. Germline-derived CDR1 and CDR2 are MNHEY and SMNVEV (reference sequence). CDR3 coding DNA: TGTGCCAGCAGTCCCTACACAGATACGCAGTATTTT. Amino acid sequence: CASSPYTDTQYF.

The rearrangement joins TRBV11-2 to TRBJ2-5, with D hard to call. The CDR3 is 14 amino acids. V shed 0 bases and J shed 5 bases, with 10 bases lying between them. Germline assignment: CDR1 SGHAT and CDR2 FQNNGV. CDR3 DNA: TGTGCCAGCAGCTTAGATCGCTGGTTGGAGACCCAGTACTTC. Protein product: CASSLDRWLETQYF.

The CDR3 sequence is CASSSPLGPGGQETQYF. CDR3 sequence (DNA): TGTGCCAGCAGCTCCCCCCTGGGGCCGGGGGGACAAGAGACCCAGTACTTC. The genes are TRBV7-6 and TRBJ2-5, with 7 bases matching TRBD2. The trim removed 4 bases at V and 2 bases at J, leaving 13 bases unmatched. The CDR3 loop spans 17 amino acids. Germline CDR1 and CDR2: SGHVS and FNYEAQ.

The chain has TRBV5-5 and TRBJ2-2; 7 nucleotides match TRBD1. Per the germline V gene, CDR1 is SGHKS and CDR2 is YYEKEE (reference sequence). The trim removed 4 bases at V and 0 bases at J, leaving 3 bases unmatched. The CDR3 length is 15 residues. CDR3 residues: CASSRQGANTGELFF. CDR3 sequence (DNA): TGTGCCAGCAGCCGACAGGGAGCGAACACCGGGGAGCTGTTTTTT.

This chain joins TRBV5-4 and TRBJ2-3, with no clear D. V was cut by 3 bases and J by 3 bases, with 8 bases left in between. Germline-derived CDR1 and CDR2 are SGHNT and YYREEE (reference sequence). The CDR3 is 13 residues long. CDR3 amino acids: CASSWGPTDTQYF. The CDR3 coding sequence is TGTGCCAGCAGCTGGGGTCCTACAGATACGCAGTATTTT.

The rearrangement links TRBV19 to TRBJ2-7; TRBD2 agrees at 11 bases. CDR1 LNHDA and CDR2 SQIVND come from the germline V gene (reference sequence). Losses at the gene ends were 4 bases for V and 6 bases for J; bases not matched to a gene: 8. The CDR3 runs 15 residues. The CDR3 coding sequence is TGTGCCAGTAGTACACTAGCGGGGGCCGTCAGCGAGCAGTACTTC. This gives the protein CASSTLAGAVSEQYF. Supplemented by reference TRBV19 and TRBJ2-7, the full variable domain reads DGGITQSPKYLFRKEGQNVTLSCEQNLNHDAMYWYRQDPGQGLRLIYYSQIVNDFQKGDIAEGYSVSREKKESFPLTVTSAQKNPTAFYLCASSTLAGAVSEQYFGPGTRLTVT.

The chain is built from TRBV21-1 and TRBJ2-7; the D call of TRBD2 is as the table states it, not checked on the DNA. TRBV21-1 is a known pseudogene. The CDR3 totals 15 residues. The CDR3 DNA follows: TGTGCCAGCAGCAAAGCGCGCGGAGACTCCTACGAGCAGTACTTC. This codes for CASSKARGDSYEQYF.

This clone came up once. J is TRBJ2-5 and V is TRBV21-1. TRBV21-1 is a recognized pseudogene. This CDR3 is 19 amino acids long. CDR3 loop: CASSKGLEGYWTKRETQYF. The CDR3, as DNA: TGTGCCAGCAGCAAAGGCCTCGAGGGCTATTGGACAAAGAGAGAGACCCAGTACTTC.

The chain couples TRBV13 to TRBJ1-5, with D tentatively TRBD1 (5 bases). The CDR3 is 15 amino acids. The V gene lost 3 bases and the J gene lost 0 bases, with 9 bases spanning the gap. In germline, CDR1 is PRHDT, CDR2 FYEKMQ (reference sequence). The CDR3 loop reads CASSFGHYSNQPQHF. The DNA for the CDR3 is TGTGCCAGCAGCTTTGGACATTATAGCAATCAGCCCCAGCATTTT.

V is TRBV2 and J is TRBJ1-2, with 10 bases matching TRBD1. The CDR3 loop spans 15 amino acids. Per germline, CDR1 SNHLY and CDR2 FYNNEI. J was trimmed by 2 bases and V by 8 bases; bases with no gene match: 8. CDR3 sequence reads: CASSEDRGENYGYTF. CDR3 DNA: TGTGCCAGCTCCGAGGACAGGGGGGAAAACTATGGCTACACCTTC.

The rearrangement uses TRBV5-5 and TRBJ1-2; no clear D gene. This CDR3 has 16 amino acids. V was clipped by 1 base and J by 8 bases, with 21 bases between them. Germline V gene data show CDR1 as SGHKS and CDR2 as YYEKEE (reference sequence). The chain's CDR3 is CASSLFEEGRVWGYTF. DNA for the CDR3: TGTGCCAGCAGCTTGTTTGAGGAAGGGAGAGTTTGGGGCTACACCTTC.

The V call is TRBV18, the J call TRBJ1-1; 9 nucleotides line up with TRBD1. This CDR3 spans 12 amino acids. Germline V gene data show CDR1 as KGHSH and CDR2 as LQKENI. The V segment lost 0 bases and the J segment 13 bases; nucleotides outside the gene matches: 3. CDR3 in amino acids: CASSPPTGGLFF. CDR3 nucleotides: TGTGCCAGCTCACCACCGACAGGGGGGCTTTTCTTT.